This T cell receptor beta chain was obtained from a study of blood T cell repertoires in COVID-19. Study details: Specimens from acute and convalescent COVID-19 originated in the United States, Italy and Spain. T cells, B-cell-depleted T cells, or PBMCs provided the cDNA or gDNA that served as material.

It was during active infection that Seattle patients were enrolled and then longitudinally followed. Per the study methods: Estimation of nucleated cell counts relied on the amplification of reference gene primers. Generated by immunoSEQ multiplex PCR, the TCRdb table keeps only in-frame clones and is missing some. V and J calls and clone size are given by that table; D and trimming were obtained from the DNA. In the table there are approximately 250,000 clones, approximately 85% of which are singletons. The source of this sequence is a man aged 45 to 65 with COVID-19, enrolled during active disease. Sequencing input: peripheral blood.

CDR3 amino acids: CASRRLAQYEQYF. Here the CDR3 DNA reads TGTGCCAGCAGGAGACTAGCGCAATACGAGCAGTACTTC. This rearrangement joins TRBV27 to TRBJ2-7; 8 bases agree with TRBD2. The germline V gene encodes CDR1 MNHEY and CDR2 SMNVEV (reference sequence). The CDR3 has 13 residues. Trimming removed 6 bases from V and 4 bases from J; junction bases left unmatched: 5.